This TCR beta chain was recorded in a study of blood T cell repertoires in COVID-19. As originally analysed: Quantification of nucleated cells was approximated via reference gene primer amplification. The repertoire was sequenced with immunoSEQ multiplex PCR; TCRdb's copy has only in-frame clones and lacks some. V and J calls and clone size are as listed in that table; D and trimming were resolved from the DNA. The sample carries roughly 140,000 clones, around 90% recorded once. The CDR3 runs 15 residues. Germline CDR1 and CDR2: ENHRY and SYGVKD. Trimming left V 5 bases short and J 1 base short, with 13 bases between.

The sequencing sample was made of peripheral blood. The receptor's source is a woman aged 55-70 years with active or convalescent COVID-19. The chain combines TRBV10-3 with TRBJ2-3, with D tentatively TRBD1 (5 bases). CDR3 region: CAISQGLGGTDTQYF. CDR3 nucleotides: TGTGCCATCAGTCAAGGGTTAGGGGGCACAGATACGCAGTATTTT.